This T cell receptor beta chain was captured by sequencing in a study of low-dose radiotherapy and immunotherapy resistance in tumors. About the research overall: Every six weeks patients received intravenous ipilimumab 1 mg/kg, and every two weeks they received intravenous nivolumab 240 mg. Each two-week cycle included intravenous cyclophosphamide 200 mg/m2, given one day before radiation and immunotherapy. The study gave patients oral aspirin 300 mg daily for four cycles from cycle 1 day 1.

This clonotype was counted many times. Indicated time point: after trial treatment. Treatment denoted: LDRT plus nivolumab, ipilimumab, low-dose cyclophosphamide and aspirin (RACIN trial). The PCR that amplified TCRs ran for 20 cycles, relying on a constant-region primer and a V-primer adapter. TCRdb re-derived calls from the reads in MiXCR, one entry per CDR3 protein. Of roughly 50,000 distinct CDR3 sequences listed, around 33% were seen once; the top ten hold roughly 8.2%. Trimming pared 4 bases from V and 3 bases from J, leaving 4 bases between. Germline lookup yields CDR1 SGHAT and CDR2 FQNNGV. CDR3 length: 11 residues.

This TCR was recovered from a male donor with rectosigmoid adenocarcinoma. This chain uses TRBV11-2 with TRBJ2-7; D remains unclear. The sequences come from PBMCs, collected after low-dose radiotherapy plus immunotherapy. The CDR3 sequence is CASSYYYEQYF. CDR3 in DNA: TGTGCCAGCAGCTATTACTACGAGCAGTACTTC. Supplemented by reference TRBV11-2 and TRBJ2-7, the full variable domain reads EAGVAQSPRYKIIEKRQSVAFWCNPISGHATLYWYQQILGQGPKLLIQFQNNGVVDDSQLPKDRFSAERLKGVDSTLKIQPAKLEDSAVYLCASSYYYEQYFGPGTRLTVT.